One and the same sample provided the 29 T cell receptor beta chains below, sequenced in a study of CD8 T cells in Susac syndrome. RNA amounts of 0.5 to 1 ug underwent reverse transcription with random hexamers. Each CDR3 protein gets one entry after TCRdb re-called the immunoSEQ multiplex PCR reads with MiXCR. The data contain some 240,000 distinct CDR3 sequences, 90% to 96% of them singletons. Sample: CD4+ T cells from PBMCs. The source is a human donor with Susac syndrome.

This clonotype was observed a few times. The V call is TRBV18, the J call TRBJ2-7; unclear D gene. In germline, CDR1 is KGHSH, CDR2 LQKENI. Trimming took off 3 bases at V and 3 bases at J, with 3 bases between the two ends. The CDR3 is 11 residues long. The CDR3 bases are TGTGCCAGCTCACCCAACTACGAGCAGTACTTC. Protein product: CASSPNYEQYF.

The chain combines TRBV7-2 with TRBJ1-4, with a tentative D call TRBD1 (5 bases). The CDR3 is 15 amino acids. Trimming pared 2 bases from V and 12 bases from J, leaving 19 bases between. Per germline, CDR1 SGHTA and CDR2 FQGNSA. The CDR3 sequence is CASSLLGTLETELFF. In nucleotides, the CDR3 is TGTGCCAGCAGCTTACTGGGGACCCTGGAAACGGAACTGTTTTTT.

The chain has TRBV7-9 and TRBJ2-1; the match to TRBD2 covers 10 bases. V lost 3 bases to trimming and J lost 12 bases; unmatched junction nucleotides: 8. The CDR3 loop spans 14 amino acids. From germline, CDR1 is SEHNR and CDR2 FQNEAQ (reference sequence). DNA for the CDR3: TGTGCCAGCAGCTTCGGGACTAGCGTTCTGGCGCAGTTCTTC. Residues: CASSFGTSVLAQFF.

The V and J genes are TRBV29-1 and TRBJ2-7, with 8 bases matching TRBD2. The CDR3 loop spans 16 amino acids. Unmatched junction bases numbered 11, after V lost 0 bases and J lost 4 bases. Germline-derived CDR1 and CDR2 are SQVTM and ANQGSEA. Here the CDR3 reads CSVEEWLAGEPYEQYF. CDR3 coding DNA: TGCAGCGTTGAAGAGTGGCTAGCGGGCGAGCCATACGAGCAGTACTTC.

The V gene is TRBV7-9, the J gene TRBJ1-1; D is undetermined. Germline V gene sequence: CDR1 SEHNR, CDR2 FQNEAQ (reference sequence). Trimming cost V 1 base and J 8 bases, with 17 bases left between them. This CDR3 spans 15 amino acids. The CDR3 sequence: CASSLGVERMEEAFF. In DNA, the CDR3 is TGTGCCAGCAGCTTAGGTGTGGAAAGGATGGAAGAAGCTTTCTTT.

The chain is built from TRBV18 and TRBJ2-7; possible D gene TRBD1, 7 bases. Per the germline V gene, CDR1 is KGHSH and CDR2 is LQKENI. The CDR3 has 16 amino acids. V was trimmed by 2 bases and J by 5 bases, leaving 19 bases between them. The CDR3 loop reads CASSPGAGGKVHEQYF. The CDR3 nucleotides are TGTGCCAGCTCACCAGGGGCAGGGGGGAAGGTCCACGAGCAGTACTTC.

The CDR3 bases are TGTGCCACCAGCAGAGACTGGGGCAATCAGCCCCAGCATTTT. Protein: CATSRDWGNQPQHF. The chain carries TRBV15 and TRBJ1-5; D is undetermined. The CDR3 extends over 14 amino acids. V was pared by 0 bases and J by 2 bases, with 5 bases between. Germline CDR1 and CDR2: LNHNV and YYDKDF (reference sequence).

J is TRBJ2-7 and V is TRBV5-4, with a tentative D call TRBD1 (5 bases). In germline, CDR1 is SGHNT, CDR2 YYREEE (reference sequence). The V and J ends lost 3 bases and 5 bases respectively, with 18 bases between them. The CDR3 extends over 15 amino acids. The CDR3 protein is CASSSQGNLINEQYF. The DNA of the CDR3 is TGTGCCAGCAGCTCGCAGGGTAATTTAATCAACGAGCAGTACTTC.

The chain has TRBV18 and TRBJ2-1; 12 bases align to TRBD2. The CDR3 is 14 residues long. V dropped 3 bases and J dropped 7; count of bases not matched to a gene: 1. Germline V gene lookup returns CDR1 KGHSH and CDR2 LQKENI. The CDR3 is CASSPGTSGNEQFF. DNA for the CDR3: TGTGCCAGCTCACCGGGGACTAGCGGGAATGAGCAGTTCTTC.

This clonotype was recorded once. The chain uses TRBV29-1 and TRBJ1-1, with no clear D. This CDR3 is built from 13 residues. The germline V gene encodes CDR1 SQVTM and CDR2 ANQGSEA. Trimming left V 4 bases short and J 3 bases short, with 12 bases between. CDR3 sequence: CSVVSERYTEAFF. CDR3 in DNA: TGCAGCGTTGTCTCAGAGAGATACACTGAAGCTTTCTTT.

The chain uses TRBV20-1 and TRBJ2-3, with TRBD2 identical over 8 bases. The CDR3 is 12 amino acids. With V trimmed by 6 bases and J by 4 bases, 3 bases remained unmatched. Germline CDR1 reads DFQATT; CDR2 reads SNEGSKA (reference sequence). Here the CDR3 DNA reads TGCAGTGCCGGGGGGGAGGCAGATACGCAGTATTTT. It encodes CSAGGEADTQYF.

The table lists this clonotype with a count of one. The rearrangement joins TRBV5-1 to TRBJ1-5, with D unresolved. The CDR3 is 13 residues long. Trimming removed 1 base from V and 3 bases from J, with 5 bases in between. Germline CDR1 SGHRS, CDR2 YFSETQ. CDR3 sequence: CASSLMPNQPQHF. CDR3 sequence (DNA): TGCGCCAGCAGCTTGATGCCCAATCAGCCCCAGCATTTT. The variable domain in full, completed from reference TRBV5-1 and TRBJ1-5, reads KAGVTQTPRYLIKTRGQQVTLSCSPISGHRSVSWYQQTPGQGLQFLFEYFSETQRNKGNFPGRFSGRQFSNSRSEMNVSTLELGDSALYLCASSLMPNQPQHFGDGTRLSIL.

The chain carries TRBV7-9 and TRBJ1-2, with 11 nucleotides matching TRBD1. CDR3 length: 15 residues. Germline CDR1 is SEHNR and CDR2 is FQNEAQ (reference sequence). V lost 4 bases, J lost 7 bases, and 8 bases stayed unmatched. CDR3 DNA sequence: TGTGCCAGCAGCTCGGGACAGGGGGTAATGGTTGGCTACACCTTC. It translates to CASSSGQGVMVGYTF.

This rearrangement joins TRBV10-3 to TRBJ2-2; D call uncertain. Germline CDR1 reads ENHRY; CDR2 reads SYGVKD. This CDR3 is 16 amino acids long. V was shortened by 2 bases and J by 1 base, with 11 bases between the two germline ends. CDR3 amino acids: CAISEEVPGNTGELFF. The CDR3, as DNA: TGTGCCATCAGTGAGGAGGTACCGGGGAACACCGGGGAGCTGTTTTTT.

This rearrangement joins TRBV7-8 to TRBJ2-1, with D perhaps matching TRBD1 (5 bases). V was clipped by 6 bases and J by 1 base, with 16 bases between them. The CDR3 has 16 amino acids. CDR1 and CDR2 (germline): SGHVS, FQNEAQ. CDR3 nucleotide sequence: TGTGCCAGCAGAACATCAGGGCAGGGTTCCTACAATGAGCAGTTCTTC. Translated: CASRTSGQGSYNEQFF.

This rearrangement joins TRBV14 to TRBJ2-2; D could derive from TRBD1 or TRBD2 (6 bases each). Germline V gene data show CDR1 as SGHDN and CDR2 as FVKESK. The germline V and J ends were trimmed by 4 bases and 6 bases, with 18 bases remaining between them. The CDR3 totals 16 residues. The CDR3 coding sequence is TGTGCCAGCAGCCGAGTAGGGGGAGGTACGGCCGGGGAGCTGTTTTTT. Encoded protein: CASSRVGGGTAGELFF. The variable domain in full, completed from reference TRBV14 and TRBJ2-2, reads EAGVTQFPSHSVIEKGQTVTLRCDPISGHDNLYWYRRVMGKEIKFLLHFVKESKQDESGMPNNRFLAERTGGTYSTLKVQPAELEDSGVYFCASSRVGGGTAGELFFGEGSRLTVL.

The V call is TRBV15, the J call TRBJ2-3; no reliable D call. V was cut by 4 bases and J by 4 bases, with 6 bases left in between. The CDR3 spans 12 residues. Germline V gives CDR1 LNHNV, CDR2 YYDKDF (reference sequence). The CDR3 protein is CATSTEPDTQYF. In nucleotides, the CDR3 is TGTGCCACCAGCACTGAACCAGATACGCAGTATTTT.

The J gene is TRBJ2-6, the V gene TRBV5-1, with D possibly TRBD1 on 5 matching bases. The CDR3 contains 16 residues. Germline V gives CDR1 SGHRS, CDR2 YFSETQ. Trimming pared 4 bases from V and 2 bases from J, leaving 13 bases between. The CDR3 protein is CASSRIPGTGANVLTF. CDR3 bases: TGCGCCAGCAGCCGGATTCCAGGGACTGGGGCCAACGTCCTGACTTTC.

V and J are TRBV9 and TRBJ1-2, with a tentative D call TRBD1 (5 bases). V lost 3 bases, J lost 8 bases, and 26 bases lay in between. Germline CDR1 reads SGDLS; CDR2 reads YYNGEE. CDR3 length: 17 amino acids. DNA for the CDR3: TGTGCCAGCAGCGCCTCCTCGGCAGGGACGGGCCGGAGGGGCTACACCTTC. Translation: CASSASSAGTGRRGYTF.

The chain combines TRBV28 with TRBJ1-4; maybe TRBD1 (5 bases). Germline V gene lookup returns CDR1 MDHEN and CDR2 SYDVKM. The CDR3 sequence is 14 residues long. Trimming shortened V by 6 bases and J by 7 bases, and 15 bases separated the two germline ends. CDR3 sequence: CASSTGGEGEKLFF. CDR3 DNA: TGTGCCAGCAGCACCGGGGGGGAGGGTGAAAAACTGTTTTTT.

As to this clonotype: Mismatch with germline at one junction end may stem from a read error. V usage is TRBV7-7 and J usage is TRBJ1-1; D ambiguous. CDR1 is SSHAT and CDR2 is FNYEAQ in the germline V gene (reference sequence). This CDR3 contains 12 residues. DNA of the CDR3: TGTGCTAGCACCCATAATCCCACTGAAGCTTTCTTT. Amino acid sequence: CASTHNPTEAFF.

The chain couples TRBV28 to TRBJ1-1; no firm D call. The V end was cut by 2 bases, the J end by 1 base, with 8 bases between. The CDR3 extends over 14 amino acids. From germline, CDR1 is MDHEN and CDR2 SYDVKM. The chain's CDR3 is CASSLREGNTEAFF. The CDR3, as DNA: TGTGCCAGCAGTTTAAGGGAAGGGAACACTGAAGCTTTCTTT.

The chain employs TRBV20-1 and TRBJ1-4; possibly TRBD1 for D (6 bases). This CDR3 contains 13 residues. V gave up 1 base and J gave up 3 bases, with 6 bases separating them. CDR1 and CDR2 from the germline V gene are DFQATT and SNEGSKA (reference sequence). DNA for the CDR3: TGCAGTGCTAGAGGGGGGCCTAATGAAAAACTGTTTTTT. This translates into CSARGGPNEKLFF.

The rearrangement uses TRBV12-3 or TRBV12-4 and TRBJ1-5; 9 positions match TRBD1. The junction had 13 bases not matched to a gene; V was cut back by 8 bases and J by 8 bases. The CDR3 is 15 amino acids. The CDR3 sequence: CASGLGQGDWKPQHF. The CDR3 DNA sequence: TGTGCCAGCGGCTTGGGACAGGGTGATTGGAAGCCCCAGCATTTT.

This clonotype appeared once. V is TRBV29-1 and J is TRBJ1-1; D not resolved. CDR1 is SQVTM, CDR2 ANQGSEA, per germline. CDR3 length: 15 amino acids. V was shortened by 7 bases and J by 6 bases, with 24 bases between the two germline ends. For the CDR3, the DNA is TGCAGCGCCGCCGGTCTAGGTTTGGGCCCCCCTGAAGCTTTCTTT. Amino acid sequence: CSAAGLGLGPPEAFF.

The chain employs TRBV7-9 and TRBJ2-1; D gene unclear. Trimming pared 6 bases from V and 8 bases from J, leaving 11 bases between. The CDR3 sequence is 12 residues long. CDR1 SEHNR and CDR2 FQNEAQ come from the germline V gene (reference sequence). CDR3 nucleotide sequence: TGTGCCAGCAGTATCCCTATTGATGAGCAGTTCTTC. Its protein product is CASSIPIDEQFF.

The rearrangement uses TRBV6-6 and TRBJ2-7; 8 bases fit TRBD1. The V gene end was trimmed by 3 bases and the J gene end by 4 bases; junction bases not matched to a gene: 2. In germline, CDR1 is MNHNY, CDR2 SVGAGI (reference sequence). CDR3 length equals 13 residues. CDR3 amino acids: CASSYDRGYEQYF. The CDR3 bases are TGTGCCAGCAGTTATGACAGGGGTTACGAGCAGTACTTC.

On this clonotype itself: One end of the junction does not line up with germline, which may come from a read error. The genes are TRBV3-1 and TRBJ2-7; 11 nucleotides line up with TRBD2. The CDR3 extends over 12 amino acids. Germline assignment: CDR1 LGHDT and CDR2 YNNKEL (reference sequence). The CDR3 DNA is TGTGCCAGCAGCCAAGTGGGACTAGCGGTATGCTTC. Its protein product is CASSQVGLAVCF.

This chain uses TRBV30 with TRBJ1-2, with a possible D match to TRBD1 (5 bases). CDR1 GTSNPN and CDR2 SVGIG come from the germline V gene (reference sequence). Trimming took 8 bases from V and 6 from J, leaving 10 bases between them. The CDR3 consists of 10 residues. For the CDR3, the DNA is TGTGCCGGACTCAGGGATGGCTACACCTTC. Amino acid sequence: CAGLRDGYTF.